The 3 T cell receptor beta chains below were found in one sample sequenced in a study of long-term antiretroviral therapy in people with HIV. An immunoSEQ assay, version v3.0, was performed at survey level. This table comes from immunoSEQ multiplex PCR, and its TCRdb copy is limited to in-frame clones, with some not included. The sample yields 17,000 or so clones, about 95% seen once. The starting material was unsorted PBMCs, obtained less than 13 years after starting antiretroviral therapy. These receptor sequences come from a man aged 30 to 45 with HIV.

This chain connects TRBV7-9 to TRBJ1-6; D uncertain. This CDR3 contains 11 residues. Germline CDR1 and CDR2: SEHNR and FQNEAQ (reference sequence). Trimming shortened V by 6 bases and J by 7 bases, and 4 bases separated the two germline ends. The CDR3 DNA is TGTGCCAGCAGTGGGAATTCACCCCTCCACTTT. Amino acid sequence: CASSGNSPLHF.

The chain carries TRBV7-9 and TRBJ2-5; D remains ambiguous. This CDR3 has 13 residues. Germline CDR1 and CDR2: SEHNR and FQNEAQ (reference sequence). Trimming took 2 bases from V and 0 from J, leaving 4 bases between them. Written as DNA, the CDR3 is TGTGCCAGCAGCTTAACCTACCAAGAGACCCAGTACTTC. Residues: CASSLTYQETQYF.

The chain links TRBV5-1 to TRBJ2-1; the match to TRBD2 covers 12 bases. This CDR3 is 15 amino acids long. V trimming: 6 bases; J trimming: 4 bases; junction bases outside the gene matches: 5. Germline CDR1 and CDR2: SGHRS and YFSETQ. The DNA for the CDR3 is TGCGCCAGCAACACCGGGACTAGCGGGTACAATGAGCAGTTCTTC. It codes for CASNTGTSGYNEQFF.